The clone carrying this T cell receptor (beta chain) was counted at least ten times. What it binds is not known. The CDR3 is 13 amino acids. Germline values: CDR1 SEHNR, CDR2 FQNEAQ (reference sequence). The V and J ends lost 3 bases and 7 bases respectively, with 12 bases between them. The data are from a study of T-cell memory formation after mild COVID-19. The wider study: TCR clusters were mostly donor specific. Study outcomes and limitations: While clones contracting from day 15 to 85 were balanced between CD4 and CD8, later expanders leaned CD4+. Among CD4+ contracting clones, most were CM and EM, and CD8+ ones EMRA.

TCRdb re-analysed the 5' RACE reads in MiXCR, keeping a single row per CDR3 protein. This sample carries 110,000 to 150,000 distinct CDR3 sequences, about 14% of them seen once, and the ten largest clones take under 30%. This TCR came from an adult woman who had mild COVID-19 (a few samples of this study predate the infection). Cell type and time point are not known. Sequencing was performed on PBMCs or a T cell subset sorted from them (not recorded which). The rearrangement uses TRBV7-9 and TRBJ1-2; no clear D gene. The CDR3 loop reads CASSFFLSGGYTF. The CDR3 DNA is TGTGCCAGCAGCTTCTTCCTTTCGGGTGGCTACACCTTC. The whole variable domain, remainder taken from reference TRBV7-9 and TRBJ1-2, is DTGVSQNPRHKITKRGQNVTFRCDPISEHNRLYWYRQTLGQGPEFLTYFQNEAQLEKSRLLSDRFSAERPKGSFSTLEIQRTEQGDSAMYLCASSFFLSGGYTFGSGTRLTVV.